This section outlines one T cell receptor beta chain sequence together with its context. Its antigen is unidentified. This sample is drawn from a study of blood T cells in healthy people across ages. Broader study findings: Across samples, TCR beta diversity tracked strongly with naive T cell percentage.

Trimming took off 6 bases at V and 6 bases at J, with 24 bases between the two ends. The CDR3 spans 15 residues. Germline V CDR1 and CDR2: DFQATT, SNEGSKA (reference sequence). Together with a sample-barcoded 5' primer, a J-beta primer mix was included in a second PCR lasting about 6 to 11 cycles. The yield of each sample was at least 2.5 million CDR3-containing paired-end reads. TCRdb reprocessed the 5' RACE reads via MiXCR and lists one record per CDR3 protein. The table has more than 800,000 distinct CDR3 sequences, over 35% seen once. This TCR was sampled from a woman aged 55-75 years in good health. The specimen sequenced was blood. The rearrangement joins TRBV20-1 to TRBJ2-7, with D perhaps TRBD2 (5 bases). The CDR3 nucleotides are TGCAGTGCCACCAACGCAAAACTAGTAGTAGGCGAGCAGTACTTC. Translating it yields CSATNAKLVVGEQYF.